Listed here is a single T cell receptor (beta chain). No antigen is known for it. The sample originates from a study of shared clonotypes between healthy human individuals. Study-wide results and limits: Between a few donors, naive CD4 clonotypes were shared at a level of about 5%. Even with large depth, rarefaction showed that sorted-subset sequencing was incomplete.

Assay used: immunoSEQ multiplex PCR; TCRdb lists only in-frame clones, some missing. Found here are some 2.1 million clones, around 93% of them singletons; the top ten hold about 1.6%. Selected positively for CCR7 and CD45RO-negative, naive CD8 cells excluded terminally differentiated effector memory CD45RA+ cells. The CDR3 has 15 residues. Per the germline V gene, CDR1 is MDHEN and CDR2 is SYDVKM. Deletions cut 5 bases from V and 0 bases from J, with 13 bases between. The material sequenced was naive CD8+ T cells from PBMCs. The chain uses TRBV28 and TRBJ1-1, with no clear D. The sequence derives from a man younger than 30 in good health. Some clones in this sample may be carry-over from other donors' samples. CDR3 bases: TGTGCCAGCAGTCTCCCAGCGCAAATGAACACTGAAGCTTTCTTT. Translation: CASSLPAQMNTEAFF.